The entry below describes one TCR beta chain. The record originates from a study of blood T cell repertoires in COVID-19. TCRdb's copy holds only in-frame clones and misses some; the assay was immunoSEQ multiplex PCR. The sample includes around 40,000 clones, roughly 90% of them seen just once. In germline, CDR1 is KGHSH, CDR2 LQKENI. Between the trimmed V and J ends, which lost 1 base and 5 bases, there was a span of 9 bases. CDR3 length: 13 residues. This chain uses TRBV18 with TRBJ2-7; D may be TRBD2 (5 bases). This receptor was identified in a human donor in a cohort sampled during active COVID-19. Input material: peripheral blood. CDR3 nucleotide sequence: TGTGCCAGCTCACCACTCCCCGGGGACGAGCAGTACTTC. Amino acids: CASSPLPGDEQYF.